This T cell receptor (beta chain) was sequenced in a study of blood T cells in healthy people across ages. Study as a whole: Template switching recovered approximately one barcoded beta molecule for every two T cells.

Details on this clonotype: Antigen: not known. The CDR3 does not end in the conserved phenylalanine or tryptophan, so this is likely a read error. It is unclear where the CDR3 begins or ends on the DNA, so no DNA is shown, and the CDR3 is as TCRdb lists it.

Alongside a J-beta primer mix, a sample-barcoded 5' primer served in a second PCR lasting roughly 6 to 11 cycles. One entry per CDR3 protein results from TCRdb running MiXCR on the 5' RACE reads. The repertoire includes roughly 640,000 distinct CDR3 sequences, about 30% of them detected once, and approximately 15% sits in the top ten. Whole-study results and caveats: Per million T cells, TCR beta diversity dropped roughly linearly as age increased.

The CDR3 numbers 13 amino acids, ends counted. This receptor was taken from an elderly woman in good health. The chain uses TRBV12-3 or TRBV12-4 and TRBJ1-2; the tabulated D call, TRBD1, remains unverified against the DNA. Sequencing was done on a sample of blood. Here the CDR3 reads CAGSLTGREGYTC.